These T cell receptor beta chains were read from a single sample in a study of response to subunit inactivated influenza vaccine. In TCRdb, the RT-PCR reads were re-called with MiXCR into one record per CDR3 protein. This table has about 480,000 distinct CDR3 sequences, approximately 11% appearing once. The sequenced sample was PBMCs from blood, obtained about 40 days after vaccination. These receptor sequences come from a middle-aged man who received an inactivated influenza vaccine. Both conserved end residues are part of each CDR3. A D gene is named only where the DNA matches it firmly. Expanded clones are given a class, and other clones once, few, many or no size at all.

DNA: TGTGCCAGCAGTGCTTACAGCTCTGCCGTCACGAACACCGGGGAGCTGTTTTTT
CDR3: CASSAYSSAVTNTGELFF
J: TRBJ2-2
D: .
size: few
V: TRBV6-1

DNA: TGCAGTGCTTCCAGAGGACGCCAATCCTACGAGCAGTACTTC
CDR3: CSASRGRQSYEQYF
J: TRBJ2-7
D: .
size: few
V: TRBV20-1

DNA: TGTGCCAGCAGCCCGAGGCTAGCGGGGCGAGTAGATACGCAGTATTTT
CDR3: CASSPRLAGRVDTQYF
J: TRBJ2-3
D: TRBD2
size: .
V: TRBV7-9

DNA: TGTGCCAGCAGTCAGCGGGGAACAGAGACCCAGTACTTC
CDR3: CASSQRGTETQYF
J: TRBJ2-5
D: TRBD2
size: few
V: TRBV6-1

DNA: TGTGCCAGCAGTTTCGGGGGGCTGGGCGAGCAGTACTTC
CDR3: CASSFGGLGEQYF
J: TRBJ2-7
D: .
size: .
V: TRBV12-3/TRBV12-4

DNA: TGTGCCATCAGGAGTGACAGTTACAATGAGCAGTTCTTC
CDR3: CAIRSDSYNEQFF
J: TRBJ2-1
D: .
size: many
V: TRBV10-3

DNA: TGTGCCAGCAGTTGGGAACCGGGACTAGCGGACAATGAGCAGTTCTTC
CDR3: CASSWEPGLADNEQFF
J: TRBJ2-1
D: TRBD2
size: many
V: TRBV28

DNA: TGTGCCAGCAGCTCCAGACAAACTAACTATGGCTACATCTTC
CDR3: CASSSRQTNYGYIF
J: TRBJ1-2
D: .
size: .
V: TRBV7-9

DNA: TGTGCCAGCAGTGAACCCGGACTGACGTCCTACGAGCAGTACTTC
CDR3: CASSEPGLTSYEQYF
J: TRBJ2-7
D: .
size: .
V: TRBV2

DNA: TGTGCCAGCAGCCAAGTAGGGGGGGTAAAGGAGCAGTTCTTC
CDR3: CASSQVGGVKEQFF
J: TRBJ2-1
D: .
size: many
V: TRBV4-2

DNA: TGTGCCAGCAGTTTAAAAAAGGCCAAAGTTACCTACGAGCAGTACTTC
CDR3: CASSLKKAKVTYEQYF
J: TRBJ2-7
D: .
size: few
V: TRBV28

DNA: TGTGCCAGCAGCAAGGGGGGGGTCACAGATACGCAGTATTTT
CDR3: CASSKGGVTDTQYF
J: TRBJ2-3
D: .
size: many
V: TRBV7-2

DNA: TGCGCCAGCAGCTCCCAGCTTGGGGCCGGGGAGCTGTTTTTT
CDR3: CASSSQLGAGELFF
J: TRBJ2-2
D: .
size: .
V: TRBV5-1

DNA: TGCAGTGCTATAATCGGACCGGGCTTTTACAATGAGCAGTTCTTC
CDR3: CSAIIGPGFYNEQFF
J: TRBJ2-1
D: .
size: .
V: TRBV20-1

DNA: TGTGCCAGCAGTCAGACAGGGGGCGGATGGACCGGGGAGCTGTTTTTT
CDR3: CASSQTGGGWTGELFF
J: TRBJ2-2
D: TRBD1
size: .
V: TRBV9

DNA: TGTGCCAGCAGCTTAGGACAGCGGGGCTACGAGCAGTACTTC
CDR3: CASSLGQRGYEQYF
J: TRBJ2-7
D: TRBD2
size: many
V: TRBV7-9

DNA: TGTGCCAGCAGTACTAGAGACAGGGTTGGGGGTGAGCAGTTCTTC
CDR3: CASSTRDRVGGEQFF
J: TRBJ2-1
D: TRBD1
size: few
V: TRBV12-3/TRBV12-4

DNA: TGTGCCAGCAGCTTAGTATGGGGGGCGCATAGAAACACTGAAGCTTTCTTT
CDR3: CASSLVWGAHRNTEAFF
J: TRBJ1-1
D: .
size: .
V: TRBV7-2

DNA: TGTGCCACCAGTTCTACCGGACAGGGGGCAGATACGCAGTATTTT
CDR3: CATSSTGQGADTQYF
J: TRBJ2-3
D: TRBD1
size: .
V: TRBV24-1

DNA: TGTGCCAGCAGCAACAACAGGGGGCGCGAGACCCAGTACTTC
CDR3: CASSNNRGRETQYF
J: TRBJ2-5
D: TRBD1
size: .
V: TRBV7-2

DNA: TGTGCCAGCAGTTTACTTGGGACAGGGGCCTACGAGCAGTACTTC
CDR3: CASSLLGTGAYEQYF
J: TRBJ2-7
D: TRBD1
size: many
V: TRBV12-3/TRBV12-4

DNA: TGCGCCAGCAGCAGACCGGGCCTACAAGACGAGCAGTACTTC
CDR3: CASSRPGLQDEQYF
J: TRBJ2-7
D: .
size: .
V: TRBV5-1

DNA: TGTGCCAGCAGTTACTCGGGACAGATGTACGAGCAGTACTTC
CDR3: CASSYSGQMYEQYF
J: TRBJ2-7
D: TRBD1
size: few
V: TRBV6-5

DNA: TGTGCCAGCAGCACCCCCTCCAGGAAAACTACGCAGTATTTT
CDR3: CASSTPSRKTTQYF
J: TRBJ2-3
D: .
size: few
V: TRBV7-2

DNA: TGCAGCGTTGGAGACGGACCCCAGGGGGTGGTCGGGGAGCTGTTTTTT
CDR3: CSVGDGPQGVVGELFF
J: TRBJ2-2
D: TRBD1
size: .
V: TRBV29-1

DNA: TGCAGTGCCGTAGACAGTTTCGGCTACACCTTC
CDR3: CSAVDSFGYTF
J: TRBJ1-2
D: .
size: few
V: TRBV20-1

DNA: TGCAGTGCGGTCCAGGGTAGGAATGAGCAGTTCTTC
CDR3: CSAVQGRNEQFF
J: TRBJ2-1
D: .
size: few
V: TRBV20-1

DNA: TGTGCCAGCAGCCCTCCGGGACTAGCGGGGAAATACGAGCAGTACTTC
CDR3: CASSPPGLAGKYEQYF
J: TRBJ2-7
D: TRBD2
size: .
V: TRBV7-8

DNA: TGCAGTGCGAGAAAGCTCCGGGACAGGGGAAGCACAGATACGCAGTATTTT
CDR3: CSARKLRDRGSTDTQYF
J: TRBJ2-3
D: TRBD1
size: many
V: TRBV20-1

DNA: TGTGCCAGCAGCTCAACAGGGGGAAAGGAAAAACTGTTTTTT
CDR3: CASSSTGGKEKLFF
J: TRBJ1-4
D: TRBD1
size: .
V: TRBV7-9

DNA: TGTGCCAGCCCGGCTGGGGACTTCAGCACAGATACGCAGTATTTT
CDR3: CASPAGDFSTDTQYF
J: TRBJ2-3
D: .
size: few
V: TRBV7-9

DNA: TGCAGTGCTAGCATCGGGAGGACCCCCTACGAGCAGTACTTC
CDR3: CSASIGRTPYEQYF
J: TRBJ2-7
D: TRBD2
size: few
V: TRBV20-1

DNA: TGTGCCAGCATTATCTTCCAAGGGGCCAACGTCCTGACTTTC
CDR3: CASIIFQGANVLTF
J: TRBJ2-6
D: .
size: .
V: TRBV7-9

DNA: TGTGCCAGCTCACCTACAGGGGGCGGGGATCAGCCCCAGCATTTT
CDR3: CASSPTGGGDQPQHF
J: TRBJ1-5
D: TRBD1
size: few
V: TRBV18

DNA: TGTGCCAGTCGGGACACCTCTAACTATGGCTACACCTTC
CDR3: CASRDTSNYGYTF
J: TRBJ1-2
D: .
size: .
V: TRBV6-2/TRBV6-3

DNA: TGTGCCAGCTGGGCCGGGGCTGGGTGGTTGAATGAGCAGTTCTTC
CDR3: CASWAGAGWLNEQFF
J: TRBJ2-1
D: .
size: many
V: TRBV7-2

DNA: TGCAGTGCCCGCCCCAGGGGGTTTTACGGTGGGGCCAACGTCCTGACTTTC
CDR3: CSARPRGFYGGANVLTF
J: TRBJ2-6
D: TRBD1
size: .
V: TRBV20-1

DNA: TGTGCCAGTGGGGTGTCGCACGGTGGTAATGAAAAACTGTTTTTT
CDR3: CASGVSHGGNEKLFF
J: TRBJ1-4
D: .
size: .
V: TRBV28

DNA: TGTGCCACCAGTGACCCAATAGGGAGCGGGAGGGCCTCGTTGGATACGCAGTATTTT
CDR3: CATSDPIGSGRASLDTQYF
J: TRBJ2-3
D: TRBD2
size: few
V: TRBV24-1

DNA: TGTGCCACCAGTGATTCATCGGACAGAAAGGGCATTCAGTACTTC
CDR3: CATSDSSDRKGIQYF
J: TRBJ2-4
D: .
size: .
V: TRBV24-1

DNA: TGTGCCACCAGTGATTCGGGGGGAAGCACAGATACGCAGTATTTT
CDR3: CATSDSGGSTDTQYF
J: TRBJ2-3
D: TRBD2
size: few
V: TRBV24-1

DNA: TGTGCCAGCAGCTTAATGAGCTCTGAGCAGTTCTTC
CDR3: CASSLMSSEQFF
J: TRBJ2-1
D: .
size: many
V: TRBV7-2

DNA: TGCGCCAGCAGCCGACTAGCGGGGGAAATCACAGATACGCAGTATTTT
CDR3: CASSRLAGEITDTQYF
J: TRBJ2-3
D: TRBD2
size: few
V: TRBV5-1

DNA: TGTGCCATCAGTGATCACCGACAGGGGATGAAGTCCTACGAGCAGTACTTC
CDR3: CAISDHRQGMKSYEQYF
J: TRBJ2-7
D: TRBD1
size: few
V: TRBV10-3

DNA: TGTGCCAGCAGTTTAATGGCCGAAGGGCCATCCTACAATGAGCAGTTCTTC
CDR3: CASSLMAEGPSYNEQFF
J: TRBJ2-1
D: .
size: few
V: TRBV12-3/TRBV12-4

DNA: TGTGGCACCAGCAGGGATCGTGTAGCGGCGTACTTC
CDR3: CGTSRDRVAAYF
J: TRBJ2-5
D: .
size: .
V: TRBV15

DNA: TGTGCCAGCAGCTCCCGGGGAGTAGGAATCCCTGGGGCCAACGTCCTGACTTTC
CDR3: CASSSRGVGIPGANVLTF
J: TRBJ2-6
D: .
size: .
V: TRBV11-2

DNA: TGCAGTGCTAGAGATAGTACCCAGTACTTC
CDR3: CSARDSTQYF
J: TRBJ2-5
D: .
size: .
V: TRBV20-1

DNA: TGCAGCGGCTTACCTGGACTAGCCCATTACGAGCAGTACTTC
CDR3: CSGLPGLAHYEQYF
J: TRBJ2-7
D: TRBD2
size: .
V: TRBV20-1

DNA: TGTGCCAGCAGTTACAGGGGAGAAGGCTACGAGCAGTACTTC
CDR3: CASSYRGEGYEQYF
J: TRBJ2-7
D: .
size: few
V: TRBV6-2/TRBV6-3

DNA: TGTGCCGGCAGCCCCGGGACTAGCGGGGGGAACACAGATACGCAGTATTTT
CDR3: CAGSPGTSGGNTDTQYF
J: TRBJ2-3
D: TRBD2
size: few
V: TRBV6-2/TRBV6-3

DNA: TGTGCCAGCAGCCCCGGGACTAGCGGCTATAGGGGGACAGATACGCAGTATTTT
CDR3: CASSPGTSGYRGTDTQYF
J: TRBJ2-3
D: TRBD2
size: .
V: TRBV7-8

DNA: TGTGCCAGCAGTCTTGTTTCAGGAGAGACCCAGTACTTC
CDR3: CASSLVSGETQYF
J: TRBJ2-5
D: .
size: many
V: TRBV12-3/TRBV12-4

DNA: TGCAGCGTCATGACTACATACACTGAAGCTTTCTTT
CDR3: CSVMTTYTEAFF
J: TRBJ1-1
D: .
size: many
V: TRBV29-1

DNA: TGCGCCAGCAGCTTGGGGGACACCACAGAGACCCAGTACTTC
CDR3: CASSLGDTTETQYF
J: TRBJ2-5
D: .
size: .
V: TRBV5-1

DNA: TGTGCCAGCAGCCCAACCGAGGCTTACTCTGGAAACACCATATATTTT
CDR3: CASSPTEAYSGNTIYF
J: TRBJ1-3
D: .
size: .
V: TRBV7-6

DNA: TGTGCCAGCAGCCAAATGGGGGCAACAGATACGCAGTATTTT
CDR3: CASSQMGATDTQYF
J: TRBJ2-3
D: .
size: few
V: TRBV3-1

DNA: TGCGCCAGCAGCGGGAGGGCAGGCAAGAATGCAAAACTGTTTTTT
CDR3: CASSGRAGKNAKLFF
J: TRBJ1-4
D: .
size: .
V: TRBV5-1

DNA: TGTGCCAGCAGCCGGGTGGGGGGCGAGTCAGATACGCAGTATTTT
CDR3: CASSRVGGESDTQYF
J: TRBJ2-3
D: .
size: few
V: TRBV28

DNA: TGTGCCAGCAGGCCGGGACTAGCGGGCCTTCGATTGCGCACAGATACGCAGTATTTT
CDR3: CASRPGLAGLRLRTDTQYF
J: TRBJ2-3
D: TRBD2
size: .
V: TRBV6-2/TRBV6-3